A selection of T cell receptor beta chains follows, all from one sample in a study of vaccination and CD4 T cells after COVID-19. Their target antigens are unknown. Each CDR3 protein is one row after TCRdb ran MiXCR on the PCR reads. The sample yields under 20,000 distinct CDR3 sequences, around 45% seen once. Sequencing was performed on CD4+ T cells from blood, cultured in vitro, taken after SARS-CoV-2 vaccination. These receptors were taken from a human donor who had recovered from COVID-19. Both conserved end residues are part of each CDR3. D genes are given only for firm matches. Expanded clones get a size class; other rows say once, few or many, or leave the size out.

>TRBV29-1|TRBD1|NA|TRBJ2-7
TGCAGCGCGCAGGGACAGGGCAACGAGCAGTACTTC
CSAQGQGNEQYF
>TRBV20-1|TRBD2|NA|TRBJ2-5
TGCAGTGCTGGACTAGTTGAAGAGACCCAGTACTTC
CSAGLVEETQYF
>TRBV30|NA|NA|TRBJ1-2
TGTGCCTGGGCGAATTCTCAGACGGGCTACACCTTC
CAWANSQTGYTF
>TRBV7-6|TRBD1|NA|TRBJ2-5
TGTGCCAGCAGCATCAACCCGCCAGGGGGCTACGGGGAGACCCAGTACTTC
CASSINPPGGYGETQYF
>TRBV7-9|TRBD1|few|TRBJ1-1
TGTGCCAGCAGCCCTTCGGACAGGACCGCGAACACTGAAGCTTTCTTT
CASSPSDRTANTEAFF
>TRBV15|TRBD1|medium-sized|TRBJ1-1
TGTGCCACCAGCAGCGCTTATGCGACAGGGCGTCCTGAAGCTTTCTTT
CATSSAYATGRPEAFF
>TRBV19|TRBD2|NA|TRBJ2-3
TGTGCCAGTAGTACTAGGACTAGTTCGGATACGCAGTATTTT
CASSTRTSSDTQYF
>TRBV20-1|NA|NA|TRBJ2-6
TGCAGTGCCCCGGACAGCCGAGACTCTGGGGCCAACGTCCTGACTTTC
CSAPDSRDSGANVLTF
>TRBV18|TRBD2|once|TRBJ2-5
TGTGCCAGCTCCCCCCTTGGGGGCGGGAGGTATTTACAAGAGACCCAGTACTTC
CASSPLGGGRYLQETQYF
>TRBV11-3|NA|few|TRBJ2-5
TGTGCCAGCAGCCCCGTTGAAGAGACCCAGTACTTC
CASSPVEETQYF
>TRBV2|TRBD1|NA|TRBJ1-5
TGTGCCAGCAGGCCAGACAGGGCGAGCAATCAGCCCCAGCATTTT
CASRPDRASNQPQHF
>TRBV18|TRBD1|NA|TRBJ1-5
TGTGCCAGCTCACGCACCCGGGGACAGCTTAGCAATCAGCCCCAGCATTTT
CASSRTRGQLSNQPQHF
>TRBV28|NA|NA|TRBJ1-2
TGTGCCAGCAGGCCGGGGTACTATGGCTACACCTTC
CASRPGYYGYTF
>TRBV7-2|TRBD1|few|TRBJ1-2
TGTGCCAGCAGCCGAGACCGGACAGGGGGCAACTATGGCTACACCTTC
CASSRDRTGGNYGYTF
>TRBV6-2/TRBV6-3|NA|NA|TRBJ2-3
TGTGCCAGCAGTTATGGACGCCACGTTGCCACAGATACGCAGTATTTT
CASSYGRHVATDTQYF
>TRBV6-1|NA|few|TRBJ2-7
TGTGCCAGCAGGGGTCATAGGGACCAGTACTTC
CASRGHRDQYF
>TRBV27|NA|NA|TRBJ2-7
TGTGCCAGCAGTCCCCGGTTGGACTCCTACGAGCAGTACTTC
CASSPRLDSYEQYF
>TRBV20-1|NA|NA|TRBJ1-1
TGCAGTGCTAGAGGTCGGACGGGGAACACTGAAGCTTTCTTT
CSARGRTGNTEAFF
>TRBV20-1|NA|few|TRBJ1-5
TGCAGTGCTAGAGGCCTGCCGGGGGGGAGCAATCAGCCCCAGCATTTT
CSARGLPGGSNQPQHF
>TRBV28|TRBD1|NA|TRBJ1-5
TGTGCCAGCAGTCGTACGACAGGGATGGGCAATCAGCCCCAGCATTTT
CASSRTTGMGNQPQHF
>TRBV19|NA|NA|TRBJ2-1
TGTGCCAGTAGTGTGGGACCCCAATACAATGAGCAGTTCTTC
CASSVGPQYNEQFF
>TRBV7-8|NA|medium-sized|TRBJ2-2
TGTGCCAGCAGCAAAGACAGAATCACCGGGGAGCTGTTTTTT
CASSKDRITGELFF
>TRBV27|TRBD1|few|TRBJ1-1
TGTGCCAGCAGGGTACAGGGGTGGGGGAGAACTGAAGCTTTCTTT
CASRVQGWGRTEAFF
>TRBV7-2|NA|few|TRBJ2-3
TGTGCCAGCTCTACTAGCACAGATACGCAGTATTTT
CASSTSTDTQYF
>TRBV19|NA|NA|TRBJ1-1
TGTGCCAGCCTATACAGGGTTGGGGGCATGAACACTGAAGCTTTCTTT
CASLYRVGGMNTEAFF
>TRBV7-7|TRBD2|NA|TRBJ2-5
TGTGCCAGCAGCTTAGGTAGCGGGGGACAAGAGACCCAGTACTTC
CASSLGSGGQETQYF
>TRBV29-1|NA|few|TRBJ1-1
TGCAGCGTTCCCACAGGGAATGCTGAAGCTTTCTTT
CSVPTGNAEAFF
>TRBV9|NA|NA|TRBJ1-1
TGTGCCAGCAGCGTCCAGGGCGACACTGAAGCTTTCTTT
CASSVQGDTEAFF
>TRBV6-2/TRBV6-3|NA|few|TRBJ2-7
TGTGCCACTGGAGGCTACGAGCAGTACTTC
CATGGYEQYF
>TRBV7-2|NA|NA|TRBJ1-5
TGTGCCAGCAGCTCCACCGGGACGTCGGGTCAGCCCCAGCATTTT
CASSSTGTSGQPQHF
>TRBV28|TRBD1|NA|TRBJ1-2
TGTGCCAGCTGGTTACCGGGACAGCCTCTTAACTATGGCTACACCTTC
CASWLPGQPLNYGYTF
>TRBV10-2|TRBD1|NA|TRBJ1-1
TGCGCCAGCAGCGGTAACCGACAGGGCTCTACTGAAGCTTTCTTT
CASSGNRQGSTEAFF
>TRBV2|NA|NA|TRBJ1-5
TGTGCCAGCAGTTTGGAGGGGGGGAGCAATCAGCCCCAGCATTTT
CASSLEGGSNQPQHF
>TRBV6-2/TRBV6-3|NA|NA|TRBJ2-5
TGTGCCAGCAGTTACTCGATACCTCAGACCCAGTACTTC
CASSYSIPQTQYF
>TRBV12-3/TRBV12-4|NA|NA|TRBJ2-5
TGTGCCAGCAGTGGGACCAAAGAGACCCAGTACTTC
CASSGTKETQYF
>TRBV19|NA|NA|TRBJ1-1
TGTGCCAGTAGTATAGAGGTTCTGGCAGGGGCTGTGACTGAAGCTTTCTTT
CASSIEVLAGAVTEAFF
>TRBV7-3|NA|NA|TRBJ2-3
TGTGCCAGCAGCCCTCAGGACTCAGGCACAGATACGCAGTATTTT
CASSPQDSGTDTQYF
>TRBV19|TRBD1|NA|TRBJ2-1
TGTGCCAGTAGTCCTACTAACGCAGGGGGCGAAATCAATGAGCAGTTCTTC
CASSPTNAGGEINEQFF
>TRBV7-2|TRBD2|few|TRBJ2-3
TGTGCCAGCAGCAAAGATCTAGCGGGTCGAGATACGCAGTATTTT
CASSKDLAGRDTQYF
>TRBV20-1|TRBD2|NA|TRBJ2-3
TGCAGTGCTGAAAGAATAGCGGGGGCGGGCACAGATACGCAGTATTTT
CSAERIAGAGTDTQYF
>TRBV4-1|TRBD1|NA|TRBJ1-6
TGCGCCAGCAGCCAAACGACAGGGAATTCACCCCTCCACTTT
CASSQTTGNSPLHF
>TRBV7-2|NA|NA|TRBJ2-1
TGTGCCAGCAGCCAAACCGCAGGGAGTCAACTCTTC
CASSQTAGSQLF
>TRBV20-1|NA|NA|TRBJ2-2
TGCAGTGCTAGAGATCCAATGGGCGGGGAGCTGTTTTTT
CSARDPMGGELFF
>TRBV15|NA|NA|TRBJ1-1
TGTGCCACCAGCAGAGATGGGGCTCGGATGAACACTGAAGCTTTCTTT
CATSRDGARMNTEAFF
>TRBV7-2|NA|NA|TRBJ2-7
TGTGCCAGCAGCCTGGAGGGGACACGATCCTCCTACGAGCAGTACTTC
CASSLEGTRSSYEQYF
>TRBV9|TRBD1|NA|TRBJ1-6
TGTGCCAGCAGCGCCCGAGGGACAGGGAATAATTCACCCCTCCACTTT
CASSARGTGNNSPLHF
>TRBV20-1|NA|NA|TRBJ1-1
TGCAGTGCTAGAGACAGGGTGAAGTCCACTGAAGCTTTCTTT
CSARDRVKSTEAFF
>TRBV20-1|TRBD1|NA|TRBJ1-1
TGCAGTGCCCAGCGGACAGGTTGGACTGAAGCTTTCTTT
CSAQRTGWTEAFF
>TRBV20-1|TRBD1|few|TRBJ1-5
TGCAGTGCTAGAGGGGCCAGGGGGCGAAATCAGCCCCAGCATTTT
CSARGARGRNQPQHF
>TRBV11-3|NA|NA|TRBJ1-1
TGTGCCAGCAGCCCACAACCTACATTGAACACTGAAGCTTTCTTT
CASSPQPTLNTEAFF
>TRBV20-1|NA|NA|TRBJ2-5
TGCAGTGCTGGGAAGGGGGAGCGGGGACAGACCCAGTACTTC
CSAGKGERGQTQYF
>TRBV6-1|NA|few|TRBJ1-1
TGTGCCAGCAGTCGACACAAGGGAGGGACGAACACTGAAGCTTTCTTT
CASSRHKGGTNTEAFF
>TRBV6-1|NA|NA|TRBJ1-1
TGTGCCAGCAGTCCTCGGGAGGGCCGTTGGTCTGAAGCTTTCTTT
CASSPREGRWSEAFF